This TCR beta chain comes out of a study of blood T cell repertoires in COVID-19. Study summary: Samples came from the United States, Italy and Spain, spanning acute and convalescent COVID-19.

Trimming took 2 bases from V and 10 from J; bases not matched to a gene: 7. The CDR3 is 12 amino acids. CDR1 and CDR2 (germline): GTSNPN, SVGIG (reference sequence). Sequencing used immunoSEQ multiplex PCR; TCRdb keeps in-frame clones, though not all of them. In the table there are roughly 280,000 clones, about 88% of which are singletons. For recovered donors of Cohort 3, there were two negative PCRs, clearance, or symptom resolution. The V gene is TRBV30, the J gene TRBJ1-1; TRBD1 agrees at 7 bases. The sample comprised PBMCs or T cells enriched from blood (not recorded which). The TCR originated in a woman in her fifties or sixties who had recovered from COVID-19. The CDR3 nucleotides read TGTGCCTGGAGTCCCGAAGGGGGCTTAGCTTTCTTT. This sequence encodes CAWSPEGGLAFF. The variable domain in full, with the rest retrieved from reference TRBV30 and TRBJ1-1, is SQTIHQWPATLVQPVGSPLSLECTVEGTSNPNLYWYRQAAGRGLQLLFYSVGIGQISSEVPQNLSASRPQDRQFILSSKKLLLSDSGFYLCAWSPEGGLAFFGQGTRLTVV.